This T cell receptor beta chain stems from a study of T cell responses to AZD1222 COVID-19 vaccine. Comment on this clone: The antigen remains unidentified.

Libraries were prepared by immunoSEQ multiplex PCR; TCRdb keeps only in-frame clonotypes and omits some of them. In the table there are about 150,000 clones, around 93% of which are singletons. This CDR3 region has 15 residues. Germline-derived CDR1 and CDR2 are ENHRY and SYGVKD. Deletions cut 3 bases from V and 3 bases from J, with 12 bases between. Notes on the study in general: Seropositive AZD1222 recipients at baseline numbered only five or six. Donor demographics were predominantly white British with a female majority; clonal diversity may be underestimated.

The rearrangement uses TRBV10-3 and TRBJ1-5; possible D gene TRBD1, 6 bases. This clonotype was obtained from an adult in good health. The sequencing here drew on peripheral blood, taken on day 0 of AZD1222 vaccination. CDR3 in DNA: TGTGCCATCAGTGAAACCAGGGGCAACAATCAGCCCCAGCATTTT. It translates to CAISETRGNNQPQHF.